This T cell receptor (beta chain) was sequenced for a study of T cells in Graves' hyperthyroidism and ophthalmopathy. Study details: Staff took peripheral blood when the initial diagnosis was made, before any treatment began.

The TCR beta CDR3 regions underwent amplification using RNA transcripts as the source. First-round RT-PCR of the TCR CDR3 relied on the HTBI primer set. Each CDR3 protein is one row after TCRdb ran MiXCR on the multiplex PCR reads. This repertoire shows about 610,000 distinct CDR3 sequences, under 15% found once; its top ten account for around 4.1%. Comments on this clonotype: Its antigen is not known.

The V segment lost 1 base and the J segment 7 bases; nucleotides outside the gene matches: 11. The CDR3 runs to 17 residues. In germline, CDR1 is SGHAT, CDR2 FQNNGV. Study observations and caveats: Among clonotypes expanded in thyroid above 0.001, most were also found in blood.

This clonotype was obtained from a woman aged 40 to 55 with Graves' ophthalmopathy. Specimen: blood. This chain joins TRBV11-2 and TRBJ2-2; 8 positions agree with TRBD2. The CDR3 loop is CASSLVGTREWVGELFF. In DNA, the CDR3 is TGTGCCAGCAGCTTAGTCGGGACTAGAGAGTGGGTCGGGGAGCTGTTTTTT.